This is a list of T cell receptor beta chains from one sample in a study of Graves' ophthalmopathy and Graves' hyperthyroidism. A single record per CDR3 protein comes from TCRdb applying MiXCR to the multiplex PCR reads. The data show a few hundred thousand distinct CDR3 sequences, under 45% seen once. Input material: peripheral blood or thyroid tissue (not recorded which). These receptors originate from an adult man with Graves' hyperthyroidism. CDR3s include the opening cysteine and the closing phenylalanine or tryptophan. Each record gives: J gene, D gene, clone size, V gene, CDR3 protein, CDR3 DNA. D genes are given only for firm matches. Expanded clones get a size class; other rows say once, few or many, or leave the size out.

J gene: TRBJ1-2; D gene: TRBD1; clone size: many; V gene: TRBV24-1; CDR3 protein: CATSELDRGYGYTF; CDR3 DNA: TGTGCCACCAGTGAGCTCGACAGGGGATATGGCTACACCTTC
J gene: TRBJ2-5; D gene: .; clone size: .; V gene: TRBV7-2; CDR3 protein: CASSSTGRRKETQYF; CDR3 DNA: TGTGCCAGCAGCTCGACGGGACGGCGGAAAGAGACCCAGTACTTC
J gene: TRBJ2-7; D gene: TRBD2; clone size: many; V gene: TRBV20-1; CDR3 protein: CSASGGGKEQYF; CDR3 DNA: TGCAGTGCTAGTGGGGGGGGTAAGGAGCAGTACTTC
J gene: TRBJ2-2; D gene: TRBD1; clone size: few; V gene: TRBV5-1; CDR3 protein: CASSLATGGFTGELFF; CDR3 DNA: TGCGCCAGCAGCTTGGCCACAGGGGGATTTACCGGGGAGCTGTTTTTT
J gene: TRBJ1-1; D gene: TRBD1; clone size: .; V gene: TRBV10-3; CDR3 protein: CAISTPQGLVTEAFF; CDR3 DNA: TGTGCCATCAGTACACCACAGGGGTTGGTCACTGAAGCTTTCTTT
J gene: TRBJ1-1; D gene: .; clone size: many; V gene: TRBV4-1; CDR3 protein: CASSQVVGLNTEAFF; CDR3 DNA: TGCGCCAGCAGCCAAGTTGTGGGCCTGAACACTGAAGCTTTCTTT
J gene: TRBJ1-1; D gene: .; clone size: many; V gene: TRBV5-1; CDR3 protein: CASSLEPNTEAFF; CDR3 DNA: TGCGCCAGCAGCTTGGAGCCGAACACTGAAGCTTTCTTT
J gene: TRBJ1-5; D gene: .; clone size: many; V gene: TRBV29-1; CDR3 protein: CSVGGGGDQPQHF; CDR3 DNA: TGCAGCGTTGGCGGGGGGGGGGATCAGCCCCAGCATTTT
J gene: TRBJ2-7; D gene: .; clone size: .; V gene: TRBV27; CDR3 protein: CASSFGAVYEQYF; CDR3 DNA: TGTGCCAGCAGTTTTGGGGCCGTTTACGAGCAGTACTTC
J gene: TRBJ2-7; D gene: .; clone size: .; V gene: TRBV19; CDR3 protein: CASSIGLGLAHEQYF; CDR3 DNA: TGTGCCAGTAGTATAGGTTTAGGGCTAGCGCACGAGCAGTACTTC
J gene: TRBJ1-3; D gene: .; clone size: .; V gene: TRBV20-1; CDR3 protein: CSASSGGSSGNTIYF; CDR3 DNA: TGCAGTGCTAGTTCCGGGGGGAGCTCTGGAAACACCATATATTTT
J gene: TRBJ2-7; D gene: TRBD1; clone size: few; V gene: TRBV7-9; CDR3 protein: CASSPPGQFLYEQYF; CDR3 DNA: TGTGCCAGCAGCCCCCCGGGACAGTTTCTCTACGAGCAGTACTTC
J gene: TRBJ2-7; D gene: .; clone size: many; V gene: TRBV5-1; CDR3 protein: CASSLRPDSYEQYF; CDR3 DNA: TGCGCCAGCAGCTTAAGGCCGGACTCCTACGAGCAGTACTTC